This T cell receptor beta chain appears in the sequencing data of a study of glioma-infiltrating T cells after dendritic cell vaccination. Study at large: The vaccine used monocyte-derived dendritic cells pulsed overnight with autologous tumor lysate.

Time point in this sample: after dendritic cell vaccination, including at tumor progression/relapse. No glioblastoma patient carried an isocitrate dehydrogenase mutation. Method: immunoSEQ multiplex PCR; TCRdb's copy keeps in-frame clones and lacks some. The sample contains about 82,000 clones, about four fifths of which appear only once. Regarding this clone: What it binds is unknown.

General study points: Patients with more pretreatment TILs had longer time to progression and survival.

This sequence was found in a human donor with glioblastoma. Material: blood, obtained after dendritic cell vaccination.

CDR3 protein: CASSHGPGFQDGYTF. The CDR3 DNA reads as TGTGCCAGCTCACATGGACCAGGGTTTCAGGATGGCTACACCTTC. The chain recombines TRBV18 with TRBJ1-2; a weak D match, TRBD1 (5 bases). V was trimmed by 4 bases and J by 6 bases, leaving 18 bases between them. Germline CDR1 and CDR2: KGHSH and LQKENI. The CDR3 consists of 15 residues.